Following are 10 T cell receptor beta chains from one sample sequenced in a study of blood T cell repertoires in COVID-19. Sequencing used immunoSEQ multiplex PCR; TCRdb keeps in-frame clones, though not all of them. The sample lists roughly 200,000 clones; 82% were seen once. Sequencing used PBMCs or T cells enriched from blood (not recorded which). These TCRs come from a woman in her sixties or seventies with acute COVID-19.

The V gene is TRBV4-3, the J gene TRBJ2-1, with D unclear. The germline V gene has CDR1 LGHNA and CDR2 YSLEER. The CDR3 has 15 residues. With 0 bases removed from V and 4 bases from J, the gap between germline ends came to 10 bases. The CDR3 DNA sequence: TGCGCCAGCAGCCAAGATGTCAGTTTATACAATGAGCAGTTCTTC. This sequence encodes CASSQDVSLYNEQFF.

V usage is TRBV3-1 (or the pseudogene TRBV3-2) and J usage is TRBJ2-4; TRBD1 aligns across 8 bases. The CDR3 is made up of 14 amino acids. The ends lost 7 bases at V and 1 base at J; junction bases unmatched: 3. The germline V gene has CDR1 LGHDT and CDR2 YNNKEL (reference sequence). CDR3 DNA: TGTGCCAGCACCCAGGGGGCGGCCAAAAACATTCAGTACTTC. Its protein product is CASTQGAAKNIQYF.

V usage is TRBV5-6 and J usage is TRBJ2-7, with TRBD2 matching over 8 bases. CDR1 is SGHDT, CDR2 YYEEEE, per germline. The J segment lost 0 bases and the V segment lost 0 bases, leaving 5 bases of the junction unmatched. CDR3 size: 16 residues. The chain's CDR3 is CASSLGLAGLSYEQYF. CDR3 DNA: TGTGCCAGCAGCTTGGGGCTAGCGGGCCTCTCCTACGAGCAGTACTTC.

The chain employs TRBV4-2 and TRBJ2-7, with a possible D match to TRBD2 (6 bases). This CDR3 contains 16 residues. Germline V CDR1 and CDR2: LGHNA, YNFKEQ. V shed 0 bases and J shed 0 bases, with 12 bases lying between them. Written as DNA, the CDR3 is TGTGCCAGCAGCCAAGATGCGGCGGGGTCCTCCTACGAGCAGTACTTC. This encodes CASSQDAAGSSYEQYF.

The CDR3 sequence: CASSHGFQGSTDTQYF. CDR3 sequence (DNA): TGTGCCAGCAGCCATGGTTTCCAGGGGAGCACAGATACGCAGTATTTT. This rearrangement joins TRBV3-1 (or the pseudogene TRBV3-2) to TRBJ2-3; D may be TRBD1 (6 bases). V was trimmed by 3 bases and J by 0 bases, leaving 13 bases between them. From germline, CDR1 is LGHDT and CDR2 YNNKEL (reference sequence). The CDR3 is 16 amino acids.

This sequence joins TRBV7-6 and TRBJ1-1; possible D gene TRBD1, 5 bases. V was clipped by 6 bases and J by 4 bases, with 18 bases between them. Germline assignment: CDR1 SGHVS and CDR2 FNYEAQ. The CDR3 has 15 residues. The CDR3 sequence is CASSAQLGGGTEAFF. DNA for the CDR3: TGTGCCAGCAGTGCACAATTGGGGGGAGGCACTGAAGCTTTCTTT.

V gene TRBV9 combines with J gene TRBJ2-2; possibly TRBD1 for D (6 bases). The germline CDR1 and CDR2 sequences are SGDLS and YYNGEE. V lost 2 bases and J lost 1, with 15 bases in between. This CDR3 region has 17 residues. CDR3 DNA: TGTGCCAGCAGCGTGAATCCGACAGGAGTGAACACCGGGGAGCTGTTTTTT. It codes for CASSVNPTGVNTGELFF. Variable domain in full (rest from reference TRBV9 and TRBJ2-2): DSGVTQTPKHLITATGQRVTLRCSPRSGDLSVYWYQQSLDQGLQFLIQYYNGEERAKGNILERFSAQQFPDLHSELNLSSLELGDSALYFCASSVNPTGVNTGELFFGEGSRLTVL.

The chain combines TRBV18 with TRBJ1-2; 9 bases are a match to TRBD1. Trimming took 3 bases from V and 4 from J; bases not matched to a gene: 9. The germline CDR1 and CDR2 sequences are KGHSH and LQKENI. The CDR3 consists of 16 residues. CDR3 bases: TGTGCCAGCTCACCCGGACTCGACAGGGGGTCCTATGGCTACACCTTC. It encodes CASSPGLDRGSYGYTF.

V gene TRBV6-5 combines with J gene TRBJ2-2, with D possibly being TRBD2 (5 bases). Germline values: CDR1 MNHEY, CDR2 SVGAGI. With 4 bases removed from V and 3 bases from J, the gap between germline ends came to 12 bases. The CDR3 is 15 amino acids. In nucleotides, the CDR3 is TGTGCCAGCAGTTGGTACCGGGGAGACACCGGGGAGCTGTTTTTT. This sequence encodes CASSWYRGDTGELFF.

V usage is TRBV3-1 (or the pseudogene TRBV3-2) and J usage is TRBJ2-2; 7 bases are a match to TRBD1. CDR3 length: 13 amino acids. The junction had 7 bases not matched to a gene; V was cut back by 4 bases and J by 11 bases. In germline, CDR1 is LGHDT, CDR2 YNNKEL (reference sequence). CDR3 loop: CASSPQTGYELFF. In DNA, the CDR3 is TGTGCCAGCAGCCCTCAGACAGGGTACGAGCTGTTTTTT.